The rows below give T cell receptor beta chains drawn from one sample of a study of cytomegalovirus exposure and HLA in healthy donors. Here immunoSEQ multiplex PCR was the method, and the copy in TCRdb shows in-frame clones only, minus some. The sample yields 50,000 to 70,000 clones, approximately 60% seen once. Sequencing used PBMCs. These receptor sequences come from a man younger than 45 in good health and CMV-seronegative. Each CDR3 is given with its conserved first and last residue. Fields, in order: CDR3 protein, CDR3 DNA, clone size, V gene, D gene, J gene. The D gene is left open where the match is weak. Rows give clone size only sometimes, using once, few, many, or a class for an expanded clone.

cdr3_aa: CASSSDRGVGYTF
cdr3_nt: TGTGCCAGCAGCTCAGACAGGGGTGTTGGCTACACCTTC
clone_size: few
v_call: TRBV6-1
d_call: TRBD1
j_call: TRBJ1-2

cdr3_aa: CSVIKTGASVFYEQYF
cdr3_nt: TGCAGCGTTATAAAGACAGGGGCCTCGGTCTTCTACGAGCAGTACTTC
clone_size: NA
v_call: TRBV29-1
d_call: TRBD1
j_call: TRBJ2-7

cdr3_aa: CASSEGQGGSGELFF
cdr3_nt: TGTGCCAGCAGCGAGGGACAGGGGGGGAGCGGGGAGCTGTTTTTT
clone_size: NA
v_call: TRBV5-4
d_call: TRBD1
j_call: TRBJ2-2

cdr3_aa: CSVGGGFYNEQFF
cdr3_nt: TGCAGCGTTGGTGGGGGGTTCTACAATGAGCAGTTCTTC
clone_size: NA
v_call: TRBV29-1
d_call: NA
j_call: TRBJ2-1

cdr3_aa: CASSSPDNSYEQYF
cdr3_nt: TGTGCCAGCAGCTCCCCCGACAACTCCTACGAGCAGTACTTC
clone_size: once
v_call: TRBV5-4
d_call: NA
j_call: TRBJ2-7

cdr3_aa: CASSQQNYEQYF
cdr3_nt: TGCGCCAGCAGCCAACAGAATTACGAGCAGTACTTC
clone_size: NA
v_call: TRBV5-1
d_call: NA
j_call: TRBJ2-7

cdr3_aa: CASSQDAGTGVSEQYF
cdr3_nt: TGTGCCAGCAGCCAAGATGCGGGGACAGGGGTGAGCGAGCAGTACTTC
clone_size: few
v_call: TRBV4-2
d_call: TRBD1
j_call: TRBJ2-7

cdr3_aa: CASSLGPNSPLHF
cdr3_nt: TGTGCCAGCAGCCTGGGGCCTAATTCACCCCTCCACTTT
clone_size: NA
v_call: TRBV7-8
d_call: NA
j_call: TRBJ1-6

cdr3_aa: CASSSGQGWRDEQYF
cdr3_nt: TGTGCCAGCAGTTCCGGACAGGGTTGGAGGGACGAGCAGTACTTC
clone_size: NA
v_call: TRBV11-1
d_call: TRBD1
j_call: TRBJ2-7

cdr3_aa: CASSDSSAVQPQHF
cdr3_nt: TGTGCCAGCAGTGACTCTTCGGCGGTTCAGCCCCAGCATTTT
clone_size: NA
v_call: TRBV2
d_call: NA
j_call: TRBJ1-5

cdr3_aa: CASSLETGVQETQYF
cdr3_nt: TGCGCCAGCAGCTTGGAGACAGGGGTCCAAGAGACCCAGTACTTC
clone_size: NA
v_call: TRBV5-1
d_call: TRBD1
j_call: TRBJ2-5

cdr3_aa: CATSRGRGFDTEAFF
cdr3_nt: TGTGCCACCAGCAGAGGAAGGGGTTTTGACACTGAAGCTTTCTTT
clone_size: once
v_call: TRBV15
d_call: NA
j_call: TRBJ1-1

cdr3_aa: CASSYREGEAFF
cdr3_nt: TGTGCCAGCAGTTACCGGGAGGGTGAAGCTTTCTTT
clone_size: few
v_call: TRBV6-6
d_call: NA
j_call: TRBJ1-1

cdr3_aa: CAVQGIVKTQYF
cdr3_nt: TGTGCCGTGCAGGGTATCGTCAAGACCCAGTACTTC
clone_size: NA
v_call: TRBV6-1
d_call: NA
j_call: TRBJ2-5

cdr3_aa: CSAGTGPTYEQYF
cdr3_nt: TGCAGCGCCGGGACAGGGCCAACCTACGAGCAGTACTTC
clone_size: few
v_call: TRBV29-1
d_call: TRBD1
j_call: TRBJ2-7

cdr3_aa: CASSLRGGSGANVLTF
cdr3_nt: TGTGCCAGCAGCTTACGAGGAGGCTCTGGGGCCAACGTCCTGACTTTC
clone_size: NA
v_call: TRBV14
d_call: NA
j_call: TRBJ2-6

cdr3_aa: CASSQEGWGQRNTEAFF
cdr3_nt: TGCGCCAGCAGCCAAGAAGGTTGGGGACAGAGGAACACTGAAGCTTTCTTT
clone_size: NA
v_call: TRBV4-1
d_call: TRBD1
j_call: TRBJ1-1

cdr3_aa: CASGGQGSYEQYF
cdr3_nt: TGTGCCAGCGGGGGACAGGGTAGCTACGAGCAGTACTTC
clone_size: few
v_call: TRBV14
d_call: TRBD1
j_call: TRBJ2-7

cdr3_aa: CASSLRRMGGETQYF
cdr3_nt: TGTGCCAGCAGCTTGCGAAGGATGGGAGGAGAGACCCAGTACTTC
clone_size: NA
v_call: TRBV5-6
d_call: NA
j_call: TRBJ2-5

cdr3_aa: CASSLAPSGVGASYEQYF
cdr3_nt: TGTGCCAGCAGCTTAGCTCCTAGCGGGGTTGGTGCTTCCTACGAGCAGTACTTC
clone_size: once
v_call: TRBV7-2
d_call: TRBD2
j_call: TRBJ2-7

cdr3_aa: CATSVTGTGNEKLFF
cdr3_nt: TGTGCCACCAGCGTGACCGGGACAGGGAATGAAAAACTGTTTTTT
clone_size: NA
v_call: TRBV15
d_call: TRBD1
j_call: TRBJ1-4

cdr3_aa: CASSGRDYRYTGELFF
cdr3_nt: TGTGCCAGCAGCGGACGGGACTATAGATACACCGGGGAGCTGTTTTTT
clone_size: NA
v_call: TRBV11-3
d_call: TRBD2
j_call: TRBJ2-2

cdr3_aa: CASSLGEDRDSNQPQHF
cdr3_nt: TGTGCCAGCAGCTTGGGGGAGGACAGGGATAGCAATCAGCCCCAGCATTTT
clone_size: NA
v_call: TRBV5-4
d_call: TRBD1
j_call: TRBJ1-5

cdr3_aa: CASSLQTSTDTQYF
cdr3_nt: TGCGCCAGCAGCTTGCAGACTAGCACAGATACGCAGTATTTT
clone_size: NA
v_call: TRBV5-1
d_call: NA
j_call: TRBJ2-3

cdr3_aa: CASSVSGDYGYTF
cdr3_nt: TGTGCCAGCAGCGTTTCAGGGGACTATGGCTACACCTTC
clone_size: NA
v_call: TRBV6-5
d_call: NA
j_call: TRBJ1-2

cdr3_aa: CASSRDSTGELFF
cdr3_nt: TGTGCCAGCAGCCGGGATAGCACCGGGGAGCTGTTTTTT
clone_size: once
v_call: TRBV7-9
d_call: NA
j_call: TRBJ2-2

cdr3_aa: CAWSVAAYNEQFF
cdr3_nt: TGTGCCTGGAGTGTGGCCGCCTACAATGAGCAGTTCTTC
clone_size: NA
v_call: TRBV30
d_call: NA
j_call: TRBJ2-1

cdr3_aa: CASSIAASSYNEQFF
cdr3_nt: TGTGCCAGTAGTATAGCAGCTAGCTCCTACAATGAGCAGTTCTTC
clone_size: NA
v_call: TRBV19
d_call: NA
j_call: TRBJ2-1

cdr3_aa: CASSRSGTGEPPLHF
cdr3_nt: TGTGCCAGCAGCCGGTCCGGGACAGGGGAACCTCCCCTCCACTTT
clone_size: NA
v_call: TRBV14
d_call: TRBD1
j_call: TRBJ1-6

cdr3_aa: CASSDSMQRGGPAEQFF
cdr3_nt: TGTGCCAGCAGTGACTCGATGCAGCGGGGGGGCCCCGCTGAGCAGTTCTTC
clone_size: few
v_call: TRBV6-4
d_call: TRBD2
j_call: TRBJ2-1

cdr3_aa: CATGGTSGSYEQYF
cdr3_nt: TGTGCAACCGGGGGGACTAGCGGTTCCTACGAGCAGTACTTC
clone_size: NA
v_call: TRBV6-5
d_call: TRBD2
j_call: TRBJ2-7